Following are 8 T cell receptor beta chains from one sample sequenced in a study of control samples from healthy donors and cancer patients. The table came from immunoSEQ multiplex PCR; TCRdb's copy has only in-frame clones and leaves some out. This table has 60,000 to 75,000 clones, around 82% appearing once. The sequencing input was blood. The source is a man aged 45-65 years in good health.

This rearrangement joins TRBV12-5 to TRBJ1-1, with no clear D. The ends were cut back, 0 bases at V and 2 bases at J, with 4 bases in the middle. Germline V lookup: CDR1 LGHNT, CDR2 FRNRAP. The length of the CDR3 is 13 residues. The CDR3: CASGLVGNTEAFF. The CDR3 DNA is TGTGCTAGTGGTTTGGTAGGAAACACTGAAGCTTTCTTT.

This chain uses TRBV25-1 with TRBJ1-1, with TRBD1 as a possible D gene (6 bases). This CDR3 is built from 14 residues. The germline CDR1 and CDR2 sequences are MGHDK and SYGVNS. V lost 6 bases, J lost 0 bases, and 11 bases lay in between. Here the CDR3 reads CASREGGVNTEAFF. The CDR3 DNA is TGTGCCAGCAGAGAGGGGGGTGTGAACACTGAAGCTTTCTTT.

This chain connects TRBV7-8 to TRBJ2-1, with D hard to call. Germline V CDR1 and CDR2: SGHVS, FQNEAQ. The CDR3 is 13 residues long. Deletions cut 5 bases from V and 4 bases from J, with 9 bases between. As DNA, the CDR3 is TGTGCCAGCAGCCCCGAGAGGTACAATGAGCAGTTCTTC. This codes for CASSPERYNEQFF.

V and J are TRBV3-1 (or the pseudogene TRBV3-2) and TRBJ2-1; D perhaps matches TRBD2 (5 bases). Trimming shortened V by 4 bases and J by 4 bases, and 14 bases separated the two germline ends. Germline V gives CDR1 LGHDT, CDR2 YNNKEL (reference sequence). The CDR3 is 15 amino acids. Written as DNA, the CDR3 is TGTGCCAGCAGCCCCCTTTATCGGGAATACAATGAGCAGTTCTTC. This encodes CASSPLYREYNEQFF.

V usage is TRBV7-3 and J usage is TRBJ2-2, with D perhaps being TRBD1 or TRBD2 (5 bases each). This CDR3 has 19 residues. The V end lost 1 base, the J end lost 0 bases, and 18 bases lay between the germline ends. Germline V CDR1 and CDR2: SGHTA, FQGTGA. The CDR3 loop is CASSLRAGTRKTNTGELFF. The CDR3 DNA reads TGTGCCAGCAGCTTAAGGGCCGGGACGCGGAAAACGAACACCGGGGAGCTGTTTTTT. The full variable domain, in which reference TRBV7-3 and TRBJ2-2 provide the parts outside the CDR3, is GAGVSQTPSNKVTEKGKYVELRCDPISGHTALYWYRQSLGQGPEFLIYFQGTGAADDSGLPNDRFFAVRPEGSVSTLKIQRTERGDSAVYLCASSLRAGTRKTNTGELFFGEGSRLTVL.

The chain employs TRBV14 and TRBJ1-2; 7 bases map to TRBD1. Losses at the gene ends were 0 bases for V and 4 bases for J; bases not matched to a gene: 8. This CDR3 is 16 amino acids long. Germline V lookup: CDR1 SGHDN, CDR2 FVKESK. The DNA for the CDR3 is TGTGCCAGCAGCCAAGAGTGGGACAGAGATTCCTATGGCTACACCTTC. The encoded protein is CASSQEWDRDSYGYTF. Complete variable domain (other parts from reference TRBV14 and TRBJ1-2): EAGVTQFPSHSVIEKGQTVTLRCDPISGHDNLYWYRRVMGKEIKFLLHFVKESKQDESGMPNNRFLAERTGGTYSTLKVQPAELEDSGVYFCASSQEWDRDSYGYTFGSGTRLTVV.

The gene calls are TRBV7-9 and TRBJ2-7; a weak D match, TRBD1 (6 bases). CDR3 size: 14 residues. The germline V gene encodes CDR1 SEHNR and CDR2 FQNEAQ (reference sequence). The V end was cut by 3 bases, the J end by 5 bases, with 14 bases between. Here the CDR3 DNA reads TGTGCCAGCAGCTTCCTCACAGGGAAGCACGAGCAGTACTTC. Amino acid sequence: CASSFLTGKHEQYF.

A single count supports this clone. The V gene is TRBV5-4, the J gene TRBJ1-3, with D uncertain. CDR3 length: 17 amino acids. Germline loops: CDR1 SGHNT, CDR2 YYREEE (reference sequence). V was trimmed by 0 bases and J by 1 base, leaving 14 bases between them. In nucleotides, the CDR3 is TGTGCCAGCAGCTTGGCCAACGGTCAAGTGTCTGGAAACACCATATATTTT. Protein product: CASSLANGQVSGNTIYF.